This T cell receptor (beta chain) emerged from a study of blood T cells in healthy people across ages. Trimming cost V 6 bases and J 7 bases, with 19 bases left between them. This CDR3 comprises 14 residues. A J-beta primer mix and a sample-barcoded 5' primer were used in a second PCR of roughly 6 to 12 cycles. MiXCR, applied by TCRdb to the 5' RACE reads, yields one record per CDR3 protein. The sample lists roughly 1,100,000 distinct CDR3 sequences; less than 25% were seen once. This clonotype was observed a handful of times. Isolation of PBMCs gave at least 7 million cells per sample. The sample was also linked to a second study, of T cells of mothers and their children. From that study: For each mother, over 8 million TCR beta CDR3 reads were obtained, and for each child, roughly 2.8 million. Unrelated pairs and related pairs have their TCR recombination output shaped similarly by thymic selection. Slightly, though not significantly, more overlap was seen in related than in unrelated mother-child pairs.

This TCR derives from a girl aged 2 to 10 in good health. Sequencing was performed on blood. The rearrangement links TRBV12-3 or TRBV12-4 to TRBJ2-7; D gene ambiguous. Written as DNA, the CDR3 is TGTGCCAGCAGCCCCTCGGGCCCCTCCTGGGAGCAGTACTTC. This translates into CASSPSGPSWEQYF.